This TCR beta chain comes out of a study of shared clonotypes between healthy human individuals. The CDR3 consists of 16 residues. The V gene lost 3 bases and the J gene lost 2 bases, with 13 bases spanning the gap. Per the germline V gene, CDR1 is SGHTA and CDR2 is FQGNSA. General study results and limits: Larger richness was generally estimated for naive than memory subsets. The sharing of about 5% of naive CD4 clonotypes was seen across a few donors. Shared clonotypes across all four donors exceeded non-shared ones in generation probability.

Concerning this clone: Its specificity is unknown.

Sequenced by immunoSEQ multiplex PCR; TCRdb stores in-frame clones only, minus some. Among over 1.5 million clones listed, 98% were seen once. This clonotype was obtained from a man aged 25 to 40 in good health. The chain couples TRBV7-2 to TRBJ2-2; D perhaps matches TRBD2 (6 bases). The sample taken for sequencing was naive CD4+ T cells sorted from blood. Subset defined: CD45RA+ positively selected. The CDR3 region is CASSLGLTSNTGELFF. CDR3 DNA: TGTGCCAGCAGCTTGGGACTGACTAGTAACACCGGGGAGCTGTTTTTT.